The 27 T cell receptor beta chains in this list originate from one sample, sequenced in a study of shared clonotypes between healthy human individuals. This table comes from immunoSEQ multiplex PCR, and its TCRdb copy is limited to in-frame clones, with some not included. The sample contains 100,000 to 120,000 clones, around 71% of which appear only once. The sequencing input was memory CD8+ T cells sorted from blood. Subset given: CD45RO+ cells pooled with CCR7-negative TemRA cells. These receptors were taken from a woman in her 30s in good health.

The chain is built from TRBV6-1 and TRBJ2-7, with 7 nucleotides matching TRBD2. There are 16 residues in the CDR3. Germline CDR1 is MNHNS and CDR2 is SASEGT. Trimming at V came to 2 bases and at J to 5 bases, leaving 12 bases not matched to a gene. The CDR3 region has the DNA TGTGCCAGCAGTGAAATTGGCGGGAGCCCTCGGGACGAGCAGTACTTC. Amino acid sequence: CASSEIGGSPRDEQYF.

The CDR3 is CASRPSSGTYEQYF. The CDR3 DNA sequence: TGTGCCAGCAGGCCCTCTAGCGGGACCTACGAGCAGTACTTC. The genes are TRBV28 and TRBJ2-7; TRBD2 aligns across 9 bases. CDR1 and CDR2 (germline): MDHEN, SYDVKM. The CDR3 consists of 14 residues. V gave up 6 bases and J gave up 2 bases; unmatched junction bases: 5.

This clone was found once. The chain couples TRBV6-4 to TRBJ1-1; D gene ambiguous. The CDR3 is 14 amino acids. V dropped 10 bases and J dropped 1 base, with 16 bases sitting between them. Germline loops: CDR1 MRHNA, CDR2 SNTAGT. CDR3 loop: CATKAEGENTEAFF. The CDR3 DNA is TGTGCCACCAAAGCGGAGGGAGAGAACACTGAAGCTTTCTTT.

This chain connects TRBV11-1 to TRBJ2-6; TRBD1 might be the D (6 bases). The germline gives CDR1 SGHAT, CDR2 FQDESV (reference sequence). The V end lost 2 bases, the J end lost 0 bases, and 17 bases lay between the germline ends. The CDR3 length is 19 residues. The CDR3: CASSLSWDTWGSGANVLTF. CDR3 bases: TGTGCCAGCAGCTTATCCTGGGACACATGGGGCTCTGGGGCCAACGTCCTGACTTTC. Full variable domain (missing parts from reference TRBV11-1 and TRBJ2-6): EAEVAQSPRYKITEKSQAVAFWCDPISGHATLYWYRQILGQGPELLVQFQDESVVDDSQLPKDRFSAERLKGVDSTLKIQPAELGDSAMYLCASSLSWDTWGSGANVLTFGAGSRLTVL.

The chain has TRBV6-4 and TRBJ2-2; D possibly corresponds to TRBD2 (6 bases). Per the germline V gene, CDR1 is MRHNA and CDR2 is SNTAGT. This CDR3 spans 13 amino acids. V lost 2 bases, J lost 6 bases, and 7 bases lay in between. The CDR3 DNA follows: TGTGCCAGCAGTGACAGGGAGGCCGGGGAGCTGTTTTTT. It specifies CASSDREAGELFF.

This clone was observed a few times. V and J are TRBV6-1 and TRBJ2-7; maybe TRBD1 (6 bases). CDR1 MNHNS and CDR2 SASEGT come from the germline V gene. Trimming removed 11 bases from V and 1 base from J, with 15 bases in between. This CDR3 has 13 residues. CDR3 amino acids: CALRVGQSYEQYF. The CDR3 DNA is TGTGCCCTGCGGGTGGGACAATCCTACGAGCAGTACTTC.

This sequence joins TRBV5-1 and TRBJ2-1, with 9 nucleotides matching TRBD2. Germline assignment: CDR1 SGHRS and CDR2 YFSETQ. CDR3 length: 16 amino acids. V lost 0 bases and J lost 8; bases outside the gene matches: 9. The CDR3 loop is CASSLVSGGVIDEQFF. CDR3 coding DNA: TGCGCCAGCAGCTTGGTTAGCGGGGGCGTAATCGATGAGCAGTTCTTC.

This clone has only one observation. The chain combines TRBV6-1 with TRBJ2-7; no reliable D call. The CDR3 covers 16 residues. Germline CDR1 is MNHNS and CDR2 is SASEGT. The V and J ends lost 0 bases and 1 base respectively, with 13 bases between them. Here the CDR3 reads CASSEAPGRPSYEQYF. The CDR3 coding sequence is TGTGCCAGCAGTGAAGCGCCCGGCAGGCCTTCCTACGAGCAGTACTTC.

The V gene is TRBV29-1, the J gene TRBJ1-1; D may be TRBD1 (6 bases). The V gene lost 6 bases and the J gene lost 4 bases, with 12 bases spanning the gap. Germline V gene sequence: CDR1 SQVTM, CDR2 ANQGSEA. This CDR3 is 12 amino acids long. The CDR3 coding sequence is TGCAGCGTACTTTCAGGGGCCACTGAAGCTTTCTTT. It yields the protein CSVLSGATEAFF.

On this clone itself: Other DNA sequences in this sample translate to the same CDR3. The V and J genes are TRBV11-3 and TRBJ2-7; D is unclear. The CDR3 loop spans 14 amino acids. Germline V gives CDR1 SGHNT, CDR2 YENEEA. Trimming pared 1 base from V and 1 base from J, leaving 8 bases between. DNA for the CDR3: TGTGCCAGCAGCTTAGGCCTTGCTTCCTACGAGCAGTACTTC. This codes for CASSLGLASYEQYF.

The chain links TRBV7-8 to TRBJ1-2; TRBD1 might be the D (5 bases). Trimming cost V 2 bases and J 2 bases, with 9 bases left between them. Germline CDR1 reads SGHVS; CDR2 reads FQNEAQ. CDR3 size: 14 residues. The CDR3 DNA reads TGTGCCAGCAGCTTATCGGCAGGGAACTATGGCTACACCTTC. Translation: CASSLSAGNYGYTF. Full variable domain (missing parts from reference TRBV7-8 and TRBJ1-2): GAGVSQSPRYKVAKRGQDVALRCDPISGHVSLFWYQQALGQGPEFLTYFQNEAQLDKSGLPSDRFFAERPEGSVSTLKIQRTQQEDSAVYLCASSLSAGNYGYTFGSGTRLTVV.

The chain couples TRBV7-9 to TRBJ1-1; possible D gene TRBD1, 6 bases. Germline lookup yields CDR1 SEHNR and CDR2 FQNEAQ (reference sequence). The V and J ends lost 3 bases and 0 bases respectively, with 17 bases between them. This CDR3 has 17 amino acids. The CDR3 sequence is CASSFLGGGRVNTEAFF. In DNA, the CDR3 is TGTGCCAGCAGCTTCCTGGGGGGCGGCAGGGTGAACACTGAAGCTTTCTTT.

The chain has TRBV28 and TRBJ1-1; 10 bases are shared with TRBD1. J lost 7 bases, V lost 8 bases, and 10 bases had no gene match. There are 14 residues in the CDR3. Per germline, CDR1 MDHEN and CDR2 SYDVKM. The CDR3 sequence: CASLKPWDRGEAFF. As DNA, the CDR3 is TGTGCCAGCCTGAAACCCTGGGACAGGGGTGAAGCTTTCTTT.

This chain uses TRBV6-1 with TRBJ1-2; the D is unclear. The V and J ends lost 1 base and 1 base respectively, with 13 bases between them. This CDR3 is 16 amino acids long. Germline CDR1 and CDR2: MNHNS and SASEGT. The CDR3 reads CASSEGETQLNYGYTF. The CDR3, as DNA: TGTGCCAGCAGTGAAGGCGAGACACAACTTAACTATGGCTACACCTTC.

The CDR3 coding sequence is TGTGCCAGCAGCTTAGCCTCGTGGGGCGAGCAGTACTTC. It specifies CASSLASWGEQYF. This chain uses TRBV11-2 with TRBJ2-7, with no clear D. Germline CDR1 reads SGHAT; CDR2 reads FQNNGV. V dropped 1 base and J dropped 6 bases, with 10 bases sitting between them. The CDR3 runs 13 residues.

The chain joins TRBV10-2 to TRBJ2-1, with D perhaps TRBD2 (6 bases). V lost 6 bases to trimming and J lost 0 bases, with 12 bases between them. CDR1 is WSHSY, CDR2 SAAADI, per germline. The CDR3 covers 15 residues. CDR3 DNA: TGCGCCAGCAGCCGGGACTTAAGCTCCTACAATGAGCAGTTCTTC. Amino acids: CASSRDLSSYNEQFF.

The chain carries TRBV9 and TRBJ2-7; TRBD2 is a possible D gene (6 bases). The CDR3 has 14 residues. Germline V gene sequence: CDR1 SGDLS, CDR2 YYNGEE. V shed 8 bases and J shed 5 bases, with 20 bases lying between them. The DNA for the CDR3 is TGTGCCAGGACATCTTGGGGGAGGCGGGACGAGCAGTACTTC. Its protein product is CARTSWGRRDEQYF.

The chain links TRBV18 to TRBJ2-6, with D unclear. Trimming pared 4 bases from V and 2 bases from J, leaving 9 bases between. CDR1 KGHSH and CDR2 LQKENI come from the germline V gene. This CDR3 contains 15 residues. The CDR3 sequence is CASSQTEPGANVLTF. CDR3 in DNA: TGTGCCAGCTCACAAACGGAGCCTGGGGCCAACGTCCTGACTTTC.

Only a few counts were recorded for this clone. V and J are TRBV28 and TRBJ2-1; 7 positions match TRBD2. The ends lost 4 bases at V and 8 bases at J; junction bases unmatched: 11. The V gene's germline CDR1 is MDHEN and CDR2 SYDVKM. The CDR3 is made up of 15 amino acids. CDR3 region: CASSSTGGRPDEQFF. The CDR3 DNA follows: TGTGCCAGCAGTTCCACGGGCGGGAGACCCGATGAGCAGTTCTTC. Using reference TRBV28 and TRBJ2-1 for the parts outside the CDR3, the full variable domain is DVKVTQSSRYLVKRTGEKVFLECVQDMDHENMFWYRQDPGLGLRLIYFSYDVKMKEKGDIPEGYSVSREKKERFSLILESASTNQTSMYLCASSSTGGRPDEQFFGPGTRLTVL.

The chain carries TRBV5-4 and TRBJ1-2; D remains unclear. V lost 4 bases and J 4 bases, leaving 14 bases between the germline ends. The CDR3 is 14 amino acids. Germline CDR1 and CDR2: SGHNT and YYREEE (reference sequence). The CDR3 nucleotides read TGTGCCAGCAGCCCGGGGTTGGAGGGCTATGGCTACACCTTC. Translated, it gives CASSPGLEGYGYTF.

Only one count was recorded for this clone. The V call is TRBV5-7, the J call TRBJ1-1, with D possibly TRBD1 on 5 matching bases. TRBV5-7 is known as an ORF, though its function is uncertain. Trimming shortened V by 3 bases and J by 6 bases, and 21 bases separated the two germline ends. The CDR3 totals 16 residues. CDR3 region: CASSSPRGREMAEAFF. DNA of the CDR3: TGTGCCAGCAGCTCCCCACGGGGACGGGAGATGGCTGAAGCTTTCTTT.

The rearrangement links TRBV21-1 to TRBJ2-5; TRBD1 is taken as the D call from the table, unchecked against the DNA. TRBV21-1 is labeled a pseudogene. This CDR3 region has 15 residues. CDR3 region: CASSRQTGEGETQYF. The CDR3 DNA is TGTGCCAGCAGCCGACAGACAGGGGAGGGAGAGACCCAGTACTTC.

In regard to this clone: At one end the junction does not follow the germline gene, possibly because of a read error. The chain has TRBV7-8 and TRBJ2-2; D unclear. The germline V gene encodes CDR1 SGHVS and CDR2 FQNEAQ. The CDR3 has 16 amino acids. The CDR3 sequence is CASSAPSAANTGELFF. The CDR3 region has the DNA TGTGCCAGCAGCGCCCCCTCGGCAGCGAATACCGGGGAGCTGTTTTTT.

The V and J genes are TRBV7-9 and TRBJ1-1; D gene uncertain. This CDR3 is built from 14 residues. Trimming cost V 1 base and J 2 bases, with 8 bases left between them. Germline values: CDR1 SEHNR, CDR2 FQNEAQ (reference sequence). The CDR3 loop reads CASSLGQTNTEAFF. CDR3 DNA: TGTGCCAGCAGCTTAGGCCAGACCAACACTGAAGCTTTCTTT.

In the case of this clone: Other DNA sequences in the same sample also yield this CDR3. V usage is TRBV6-4 and J usage is TRBJ2-3; TRBD1 agrees at 7 bases. Germline V gene data show CDR1 as MRHNA and CDR2 as SNTAGT. With 5 bases clipped from V and 3 bases from J, the junction kept 2 bases outside the gene matches. CDR3 length: 13 residues. This CDR3 is CASSTGETDTQYF. DNA of the CDR3: TGTGCCAGCAGTACAGGGGAGACAGATACGCAGTATTTT.

The chain combines TRBV10-3 with TRBJ1-2; D is possibly TRBD1 (5 bases). This CDR3 spans 12 amino acids. Trimming pared 6 bases from V and 8 bases from J, leaving 13 bases between. Germline V gene lookup returns CDR1 ENHRY and CDR2 SYGVKD. The CDR3 DNA sequence: TGTGCCATCAGGCCTGAGGGGCCGGGCTACACCTTC. The encoded protein is CAIRPEGPGYTF.

V is TRBV7-8 and J is TRBJ2-7; D uncertain. V shed 3 bases and J shed 3 bases, with 15 bases lying between them. CDR1 SGHVS and CDR2 FQNEAQ come from the germline V gene. The CDR3 consists of 15 residues. The CDR3 region is CASSFSLAGVYEQYF. CDR3 DNA sequence: TGTGCCAGCAGCTTTAGTCTTGCAGGAGTCTACGAGCAGTACTTC.